This TCR beta chain was recorded in a study of cytomegalovirus exposure and HLA in healthy donors. Background on the study: Prior work identified under 130 million unique TCR beta sequences in 150 million to 200 million T cells.

CDR3 length: 15 amino acids. V was pared by 0 bases and J by 5 bases, with 15 bases between. Germline-derived CDR1 and CDR2 are SGDLS and YYNGEE. Both 60 Vbeta primers and 13 Jbeta primers went into the PCR. The data were produced by immunoSEQ multiplex PCR, yet TCRdb's version contains in-frame clones alone and is incomplete. This table has 90,000 to 95,000 clones, roughly four fifths appearing once. Sequencing used PBMCs. This clonotype was obtained from a young man in good health and CMV-seronegative. This chain connects TRBV9 to TRBJ2-7; perhaps TRBD2 as D (6 bases). The DNA for the CDR3 is TGTGCCAGCAGCGTAGACCCCCTTGGGGGGAACGAGCAGTACTTC. Protein sequence: CASSVDPLGGNEQYF.